This paragraph covers one TCR beta chain sequence. Its antigen is still unknown. TCRdb's table, derived via immunoSEQ multiplex PCR, lists solely in-frame clones and lacks some. The table has 180,000 or so clones, roughly nine tenths seen once. This CDR3 spans 11 amino acids. Deletions cut 2 bases from V and 10 bases from J, with 8 bases between. CDR1 and CDR2 (germline): MDHEN, SYDVKM. This entry belongs to a study of Ad26.COV2.S vaccination and SARS-CoV-2 variants. Study observations and caveats: Vaccine recipients surpassed placebo recipients in spike-specific TCR breadth. For non-spike TCRs, breadth in vaccine recipients resembled that in placebo recipients. Total T cell responses may have been underestimated by the TCR breadth and depth analyses.

This clonotype originated in a human donor who had recovered from COVID-19. This specimen consisted of peripheral blood, obtained after recovery from COVID-19. The chain is built from TRBV28 and TRBJ1-2, with D unresolved. CDR3 residues: CASSLGFDYTF. DNA of the CDR3: TGTGCCAGCAGTTTAGGGTTTGACTACACCTTC.